These 15 T cell receptor beta chains were all obtained from the same sample, sequenced in a study of response to subunit inactivated influenza vaccine. In TCRdb, the RT-PCR reads were re-called with MiXCR into one record per CDR3 protein. Among around 490,000 distinct CDR3 sequences, around 8% were seen once, and the ten largest hold roughly 13%. Sequencing was performed on PBMCs from blood, taken around 2 years after vaccination. Source of these receptors: a man aged 50 to 69 who received an inactivated influenza vaccine.

This chain uses TRBV7-2 with TRBJ1-5; no definite D call. This CDR3 spans 14 amino acids. The germline CDR1 and CDR2 sequences are SGHTA and FQGNSA. V was shortened by 3 bases and J by 5 bases, with 11 bases between the two germline ends. The CDR3 nucleotides are TGTGCCAGCAGCTTTTCGGGTAGGGATCAGCCCCAGCATTTT. It specifies CASSFSGRDQPQHF.

At least ten counts were recorded for this clonotype. The chain is built from TRBV4-2 and TRBJ2-1, with D unclear. CDR3 size: 16 residues. V was pared by 4 bases and J by 0 bases, with 13 bases between. Germline V gene sequence: CDR1 LGHNA, CDR2 YNFKEQ. Written as DNA, the CDR3 is TGTGCCAGCAGCCCCGGGCAGTATAGCTCCTACAATGAGCAGTTCTTC. Its protein product is CASSPGQYSSYNEQFF.

There are many counts of this clonotype. The CDR3 nucleotides are TGTGCCAGCAGCTTGACAGTCTCTAACTATGGCTACACCTTC. It codes for CASSLTVSNYGYTF. The chain employs TRBV7-2 and TRBJ1-2; TRBD1 is a possible D gene (5 bases). CDR3 length equals 14 residues. Germline V gene lookup returns CDR1 SGHTA and CDR2 FQGNSA. V gave up 3 bases and J gave up 0 bases, with 8 bases separating them.

This rearrangement joins TRBV2 to TRBJ2-6; D is uncertain. Trimming took off 6 bases at V and 2 bases at J, with 5 bases between the two ends. The CDR3 is made up of 13 amino acids. Germline CDR1 is SNHLY and CDR2 is FYNNEI. The CDR3 DNA sequence: TGTGCCAGCAGGGGCGCTGGGGCCAACGTCCTGACTTTC. It encodes CASRGAGANVLTF.

The sample holds a few counts of this clonotype. The chain uses TRBV18 and TRBJ2-1; D may be TRBD2 (5 bases). The CDR3 totals 14 residues. V dropped 0 bases and J dropped 10 bases, with 13 bases sitting between them. Per the germline V gene, CDR1 is KGHSH and CDR2 is LQKENI. CDR3: CASSPPGLPAEQFF. The CDR3 DNA follows: TGTGCCAGCTCACCACCTGGACTCCCAGCGGAGCAGTTCTTC.

This clonotype was picked up a small number of times. The chain combines TRBV28 with TRBJ1-2; D is unresolved. Trimming shortened V by 6 bases and J by 8 bases, and 13 bases separated the two germline ends. Germline assignment: CDR1 MDHEN and CDR2 SYDVKM. CDR3 length: 12 amino acids. In DNA, the CDR3 is TGTGCCAGCAGGACGGGCCTCTCGGGCTACACCTTC. It encodes CASRTGLSGYTF.

This sequence joins TRBV7-8 and TRBJ2-1, with D unclear. Trimming removed 5 bases from V and 6 bases from J, with 20 bases in between. The germline V gene encodes CDR1 SGHVS and CDR2 FQNEAQ. CDR3 length equals 16 residues. CDR3 DNA: TGTGCCAGCAGCCGGTTGGCCCCACTTACTTTCAATGAGCAGTTCTTC. It is translated as CASSRLAPLTFNEQFF.

The CDR3 bases are TGTGCCAGCAGGACAGGGACTAATAGCAATCAGCCCCAGCATTTT. Amino acid sequence: CASRTGTNSNQPQHF. The chain is built from TRBV12-3 or TRBV12-4 and TRBJ1-5; 7 nucleotides align to TRBD1. The junction had 5 bases not matched to a gene; V was cut back by 6 bases and J by 0 bases. The CDR3 loop spans 15 amino acids.

The rearrangement links TRBV20-1 to TRBJ2-7; no definite D call. Germline CDR1 and CDR2: DFQATT and SNEGSKA (reference sequence). The CDR3 extends over 13 amino acids. Trimming shortened V by 3 bases and J by 8 bases, and 17 bases separated the two germline ends. The CDR3 is CSASRPPASQQYF. CDR3 DNA sequence: TGCAGTGCTAGCCGACCCCCAGCGTCTCAGCAGTACTTC.

This clonotype was observed at least ten times. The chain couples TRBV7-9 to TRBJ1-4; D is unclear. The V end lost 5 bases, the J end lost 5 bases, and 15 bases lay between the germline ends. The germline V gene encodes CDR1 SEHNR and CDR2 FQNEAQ (reference sequence). The CDR3 spans 15 residues. In DNA, the CDR3 is TGTGCCAGCAGCCCCAGCATTACCACCAATGAAAAACTGTTTTTT. It yields the protein CASSPSITTNEKLFF.

This clonotype was seen more than once but under ten times. The V and J genes are TRBV27 and TRBJ2-7, with TRBD2 matching 11 bases. Germline V gene data show CDR1 as MNHEY and CDR2 as SMNVEV (reference sequence). J was trimmed by 4 bases and V by 3 bases; bases with no gene match: 8. This CDR3 has 16 amino acids. The CDR3 sequence: CASSFLAGGSEYEQYF. The CDR3 bases are TGTGCCAGCAGTTTCCTAGCGGGGGGTTCGGAGTACGAGCAGTACTTC.

The sample holds many counts of this clonotype. The rearrangement links TRBV10-3 to TRBJ1-2; TRBD1 matches at 7 bases. This CDR3 region has 14 residues. Germline V CDR1 and CDR2: ENHRY, SYGVKD. V gave up 6 bases and J gave up 1 base; unmatched junction bases: 5. The CDR3 loop is CAIRGDSSNYGYTF. The DNA of the CDR3 is TGTGCCATCAGGGGGGACAGTAGTAACTATGGCTACACCTTC.

A few counts support this clonotype. The chain employs TRBV20-1 and TRBJ2-7; the D call may be TRBD1 or TRBD2 (5 bases each). The V end lost 3 bases, the J end lost 4 bases, and 19 bases lay between the germline ends. This CDR3 comprises 15 residues. Germline CDR1 is DFQATT and CDR2 is SNEGSKA (reference sequence). The CDR3, as DNA: TGCAGTGCTAGTCCCACGGGGCAGACGGGGTACGAGCAGTACTTC. It codes for CSASPTGQTGYEQYF.

The rearrangement links TRBV2 to TRBJ2-7; 8 bases agree with TRBD1. There are 14 residues in the CDR3. Germline V gene sequence: CDR1 SNHLY, CDR2 FYNNEI. J lost 0 bases, V lost 7 bases, and 5 bases had no gene match. Written as DNA, the CDR3 is TGTGCCAGCATGAGGACAGGGAGCTCCTACGAGCAGTACTTC. This sequence encodes CASMRTGSSYEQYF. The whole variable domain, remainder taken from reference TRBV2 and TRBJ2-7, is EPEVTQTPSHQVTQMGQEVILRCVPISNHLYFYWYRQILGQKVEFLVSFYNNEISEKSEIFDDQFSVERPDGSNFTLKIRSTKLEDSAMYFCASMRTGSSYEQYFGPGTRLTVT.

This clonotype was found many times. This rearrangement joins TRBV28 to TRBJ2-3, with D perhaps TRBD1 (5 bases). V gave up 4 bases and J gave up 0 bases, with 11 bases separating them. Germline-derived CDR1 and CDR2 are MDHEN and SYDVKM. The CDR3 has 15 residues. CDR3 bases: TGTGCCAGCAGTTCCCAGACAGTTAGCACAGATACGCAGTATTTT. Protein: CASSSQTVSTDTQYF.